The clone carrying this TCR beta chain ranks as medium-sized. Its antigen is undetermined. TCRdb re-clonotyped the PCR reads through MiXCR. Here the sample spans around 40,000 clones, approximately 17% being singletons. The CDR3 contains 13 residues. Trimming left V 1 base short and J 5 bases short, with 10 bases between. CDR1 and CDR2 from the germline V gene are SGHRS and YFSETQ. This specimen belongs to a study of metastatic and nonmetastatic thyroid tumors. In the study overall: Repertoires from blood and tumor or nodule tissue of malignant and benign thyroid patients were compared. Study-wide results and caveats: Significantly higher TCR beta diversity was reportedly seen in malignant thyroid tumors than benign nodules, in blood and tumor.

Thyroid surgery had not been preceded by any treatment in any patient. The sequenced material came from blood. The source of this sequence is a male donor with papillary thyroid cancer or a benign thyroid nodule (not recorded which). Some clones in this sample may be carry-over from other donors' samples. The chain has TRBV5-1 and TRBJ2-7; perhaps TRBD1 as D (6 bases). As DNA, the CDR3 is TGCGCCAGCAGCTTGACCTACAGGGACGAGCAGTACTTC. This gives the protein CASSLTYRDEQYF.